Described below is a single T cell receptor (beta chain) sequence and its context. Its specificity is not known. During the collection period, no donor immune events like infections were recorded. The table came from immunoSEQ multiplex PCR; TCRdb's copy has only in-frame clones and leaves some out. The repertoire has 120,000 or so clones, more than 80% of them found once; the top ten carry roughly 3.3%. V dropped 7 bases and J dropped 3 bases, with 12 bases sitting between them. This CDR3 spans 13 amino acids. Germline assignment: CDR1 MNHNY and CDR2 SVGAGI (reference sequence). This sample was included in a study of identifying expanded T cells in peripheral blood. Overall study findings and caveats: Over two and four weeks, about 16 and 20 clones changed, versus more than 1 between replicates. Variance in clone template counts between approximately 2-week samples significantly increased with total template count across all healthy donors.

This sequence originates from a person aged 18-70 years in good health. The sample was blood. The chain has TRBV6-6 and TRBJ1-1, with D hard to call. In DNA, the CDR3 is TGTGCCAGCACCAAGGGAGTGGACACTGAAGCTTTCTTT. Translated, it gives CASTKGVDTEAFF.